The 15 T cell receptor beta chains reported below all come from one sample, sequenced in a study of blood T cell repertoires in COVID-19. TCRdb's copy holds only in-frame clones and misses some; the assay was immunoSEQ multiplex PCR. The sample has 50,000 or so clones; more than 75% are singletons. Material: peripheral blood. The receptor source for this set is a human donor in a cohort sampled during active COVID-19.

The chain recombines TRBV19 with TRBJ2-3, with 13 bases lining up with TRBD2. This CDR3 comprises 19 residues. Trimming removed 10 bases from V and 2 bases from J; junction bases left unmatched: 18. CDR1 is LNHDA and CDR2 is SQIVND in the germline V gene (reference sequence). The CDR3 bases are TGTGCCATCCCCCCGCCGGGACTAGCGGGAACCCACGACACAGATACGCAGTATTTT. Amino acids: CAIPPPGLAGTHDTDTQYF. Using reference TRBV19 and TRBJ2-3 for the parts outside the CDR3, the full variable domain is DGGITQSPKYLFRKEGQNVTLSCEQNLNHDAMYWYRQDPGQGLRLIYYSQIVNDFQKGDIAEGYSVSREKKESFPLTVTSAQKNPTAFYLCAIPPPGLAGTHDTDTQYFGPGTRLTVL.

The chain is built from TRBV19 and TRBJ2-5; a weak D match, TRBD1 (6 bases). V was clipped by 4 bases and J by 5 bases, with 11 bases between them. CDR3 length equals 13 residues. Germline assignment: CDR1 LNHDA and CDR2 SQIVND (reference sequence). The CDR3 loop reads CASSKQGRETQYF. CDR3 DNA: TGTGCCAGTAGTAAACAGGGACGGGAGACCCAGTACTTC.

The chain carries TRBV12-3 or TRBV12-4 and TRBJ2-3; D gene uncertain. The CDR3 contains 12 residues. Trimming removed 7 bases from V and 0 bases from J, with 5 bases in between. In nucleotides, the CDR3 is TGTGCCAGCACTCTAAGCACAGATACGCAGTATTTT. Its translation is CASTLSTDTQYF.

This sequence joins TRBV28 and TRBJ1-5, with 7 bases that match TRBD1. Germline V lookup: CDR1 MDHEN, CDR2 SYDVKM. This CDR3 is 13 amino acids long. Trimming cost V 6 bases and J 3 bases; bases outside gene matches: 2. This chain's CDR3 is CASRQGFNQPQHF. CDR3 bases: TGTGCCAGCAGACAGGGGTTCAATCAGCCCCAGCATTTT. The entire variable domain, with the rest obtained from reference TRBV28 and TRBJ1-5, is as follows: DVKVTQSSRYLVKRTGEKVFLECVQDMDHENMFWYRQDPGLGLRLIYFSYDVKMKEKGDIPEGYSVSREKKERFSLILESASTNQTSMYLCASRQGFNQPQHFGDGTRLSIL.

The chain joins TRBV9 to TRBJ2-2, with D hard to call. The germline gives CDR1 SGDLS, CDR2 YYNGEE. The CDR3 runs to 13 residues. The V and J ends lost 4 bases and 4 bases respectively, with 8 bases between them. CDR3 DNA: TGTGCCAGCAGCTCCCAAATCACCGGGGAGCTGTTTTTT. It specifies CASSSQITGELFF.

The V and J genes are TRBV7-8 and TRBJ2-6, with a tentative D call TRBD1 (5 bases). CDR1 and CDR2 (germline): SGHVS, FQNEAQ. The V end was cut by 1 base, the J end by 2 bases, with 6 bases between. The CDR3 spans 15 residues. The CDR3 loop reads CASSLGGAGANVLTF. As DNA, the CDR3 is TGTGCCAGCAGCTTAGGGGGCGCTGGGGCCAACGTCCTGACTTTC.

The chain employs TRBV3-1 (or the pseudogene TRBV3-2) and TRBJ1-6; no firm D call. The CDR3 has 13 amino acids. Germline CDR1 and CDR2: LGHDT and YNNKEL (reference sequence). V shed 4 bases and J shed 7 bases, with 8 bases lying between them. The CDR3 DNA is TGTGCCAGCAGCCCCGTTGTGAATTCACCCCTCCACTTT. Translation: CASSPVVNSPLHF.

The chain uses TRBV4-1 and TRBJ2-7; possible D gene TRBD2, 5 bases. V dropped 1 base and J dropped 2 bases, with 9 bases sitting between them. This CDR3 comprises 14 residues. Germline loops: CDR1 MGHRA, CDR2 YSYEKL. Here the CDR3 reads CASSQAGFAYEQYF. The CDR3 DNA is TGCGCCAGCAGCCAAGCGGGGTTCGCCTACGAGCAGTACTTC.

V usage is TRBV2 and J usage is TRBJ1-2, with D unresolved. V lost 7 bases, J lost 5 bases, and 11 bases lay in between. The length of the CDR3 is 12 residues. Germline V gene data show CDR1 as SNHLY and CDR2 as FYNNEI. The DNA for the CDR3 is TGTGCCAGCATCAGGTCGGGGTATGGCTACACCTTC. Protein: CASIRSGYGYTF. Variable domain in full (rest from reference TRBV2 and TRBJ1-2): EPEVTQTPSHQVTQMGQEVILRCVPISNHLYFYWYRQILGQKVEFLVSFYNNEISEKSEIFDDQFSVERPDGSNFTLKIRSTKLEDSAMYFCASIRSGYGYTFGSGTRLTVV.

V usage is TRBV4-2 and J usage is TRBJ2-1, with TRBD2 identical over 10 bases. Losses at the gene ends were 1 base for V and 7 bases for J; bases not matched to a gene: 7. CDR3 length: 16 amino acids. Germline V gene lookup returns CDR1 LGHNA and CDR2 YNFKEQ. CDR3 sequence: CASSQVSGTSANEQFF. The DNA for the CDR3 is TGTGCCAGCAGCCAAGTCTCCGGGACTAGCGCAAATGAGCAGTTCTTC.

V gene TRBV2 combines with J gene TRBJ1-6; TRBD1 is a possible D gene (5 bases). This CDR3 contains 16 residues. The ends were cut back, 8 bases at V and 0 bases at J, with 14 bases in the middle. Germline loops: CDR1 SNHLY, CDR2 FYNNEI. CDR3 residues: CASYLRQSSYNSPLHF. CDR3 nucleotide sequence: TGTGCCAGCTACCTTCGACAGAGCTCCTATAATTCACCCCTCCACTTT.

Here the CDR3 reads CASSVVPGTYGYTF. CDR3 coding DNA: TGTGCCAGCAGCGTAGTACCAGGGACTTATGGCTACACCTTC. V gene TRBV9 combines with J gene TRBJ1-2; D possibly corresponds to TRBD1 (5 bases). This CDR3 spans 14 amino acids. Between the trimmed V and J ends, which lost 0 bases and 5 bases, there was a span of 11 bases. In germline, CDR1 is SGDLS, CDR2 YYNGEE. The variable domain in full, completed from reference TRBV9 and TRBJ1-2, reads DSGVTQTPKHLITATGQRVTLRCSPRSGDLSVYWYQQSLDQGLQFLIQYYNGEERAKGNILERFSAQQFPDLHSELNLSSLELGDSALYFCASSVVPGTYGYTFGSGTRLTVV.

The chain combines TRBV4-1 with TRBJ2-7; D not resolved. V gave up 1 base and J gave up 0 bases, with 16 bases separating them. The CDR3 is 17 amino acids. In germline, CDR1 is MGHRA, CDR2 YSYEKL. The CDR3 loop reads CASSQGLVLSDSYEQYF. CDR3 coding DNA: TGCGCCAGCAGCCAAGGACTCGTCCTGAGCGACTCCTACGAGCAGTACTTC.

This clone came up once. V and J are TRBV11-2 and TRBJ2-5; 9 bases are a match to TRBD1. Trimming took 3 bases from V and 5 from J; bases not matched to a gene: 7. The CDR3 loop spans 15 amino acids. CDR1 SGHAT and CDR2 FQNNGV come from the germline V gene. The DNA for the CDR3 is TGTGCCAGCAGCTTTGGTACAGGGGGCTTGGAGACCCAGTACTTC. Translating gives CASSFGTGGLETQYF.

The CDR3 DNA reads as TGTGCCAGCAGCTTAGAGGCCCAGGATAATTCACCCCTCCACTTT. It translates to CASSLEAQDNSPLHF. The V and J genes are TRBV7-9 and TRBJ1-6; D remains unclear. CDR1 and CDR2 (germline): SEHNR, FQNEAQ (reference sequence). CDR3 length: 15 residues. V lost 1 base and J 5 bases, leaving 9 bases between the germline ends.